This TCR beta chain was profiled in a study of T cells in Graves' hyperthyroidism and ophthalmopathy. This clonotype was seen ten or more times. The antigen remains unidentified. Template material for amplifying TCR beta CDR3 regions consisted of RNA transcripts. HTBI primers drove first-round RT-PCR of the TCR CDR3. A single record per CDR3 protein comes from TCRdb applying MiXCR to the multiplex PCR reads. The sample shows over 650,000 distinct CDR3 sequences, about 17% of them seen only once. Study observations and caveats: Most thyroid clonotypes expanded above 0.001 were also detected in blood. Ophthalmopathy was distinguished from stable hyperthyroidism by 13 V-J signatures.

Subjects aged 18 to 65 presented with newly diagnosed hyperthyroidism of less than 2 months' duration. Thyroid ultrasound and orbital computed tomography, with clinical symptoms and serum thyroxine and TRAb, informed diagnoses. The V and J ends lost 5 bases and 4 bases, in that order; junction bases with no gene match: 11. Germline CDR1 SEHNR, CDR2 FQNEAQ (reference sequence). The CDR3 is 15 residues long. The chain recombines TRBV7-9 with TRBJ2-7, with TRBD2 matching over 7 bases. The specimen sequenced was blood. The clonotype was recovered from a man younger than 35 with Graves' hyperthyroidism. CDR3 in amino acids: CASSAAPSGAYEQYF. The CDR3 nucleotides read TGTGCCAGCAGCGCCGCGCCTAGCGGAGCATACGAGCAGTACTTC. Drawing the rest from reference TRBV7-9 and TRBJ2-7, the complete variable domain is DTGVSQNPRHKITKRGQNVTFRCDPISEHNRLYWYRQTLGQGPEFLTYFQNEAQLEKSRLLSDRFSAERPKGSFSTLEIQRTEQGDSAMYLCASSAAPSGAYEQYFGPGTRLTVT.